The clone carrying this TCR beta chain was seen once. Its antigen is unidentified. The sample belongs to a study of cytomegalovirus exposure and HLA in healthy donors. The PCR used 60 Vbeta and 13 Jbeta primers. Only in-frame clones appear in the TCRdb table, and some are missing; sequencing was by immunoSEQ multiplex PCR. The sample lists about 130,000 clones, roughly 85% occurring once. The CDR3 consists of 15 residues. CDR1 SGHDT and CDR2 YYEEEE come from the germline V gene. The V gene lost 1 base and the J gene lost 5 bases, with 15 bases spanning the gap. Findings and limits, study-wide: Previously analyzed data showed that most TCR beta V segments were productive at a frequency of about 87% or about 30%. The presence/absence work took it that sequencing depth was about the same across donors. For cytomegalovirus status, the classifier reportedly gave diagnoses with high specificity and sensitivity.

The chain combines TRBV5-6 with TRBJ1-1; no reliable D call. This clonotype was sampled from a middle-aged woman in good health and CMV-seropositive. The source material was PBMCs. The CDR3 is CASSLSRGSSTEAFF. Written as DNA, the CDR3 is TGTGCCAGCAGCTTGAGTCGAGGTAGTTCGACTGAAGCTTTCTTT.